The 24 T cell receptor beta chains reported below all come from one sample, sequenced in a study of T cell responses to AZD1222 COVID-19 vaccine. TCRdb's table, derived via immunoSEQ multiplex PCR, lists solely in-frame clones and lacks some. The sample contains 140,000 or so clones, under 95% of which appear only once. Sequencing was performed on peripheral blood, taken 28 days after the second AZD1222 dose. These receptors came from an adult who received the AZD1222 COVID-19 vaccine.

This chain links TRBV6-5 with TRBJ1-1; D may be TRBD1 (5 bases). CDR3 length: 16 amino acids. Between the trimmed V and J ends, which lost 0 bases and 6 bases, there was a span of 17 bases. Germline V gene data show CDR1 as MNHEY and CDR2 as SVGAGI. The CDR3 loop is CASSYSSSAREAEAFF. Here the CDR3 DNA reads TGTGCCAGCAGTTACTCGAGTAGCGCCAGGGAGGCTGAAGCTTTCTTT.

J is TRBJ1-1 and V is TRBV5-1, with D unclear. The CDR3 consists of 14 residues. Germline V gene sequence: CDR1 SGHRS, CDR2 YFSETQ. The ends were cut back, 5 bases at V and 1 base at J, with 12 bases in the middle. The CDR3 is CASRMGDGNTEAFF. The CDR3 DNA sequence: TGCGCCAGCAGGATGGGAGACGGGAACACTGAAGCTTTCTTT.

The chain couples TRBV11-2 to TRBJ1-2, with D possibly TRBD1 on 5 matching bases. V was pared by 1 base and J by 4 bases, with 7 bases between. The CDR3 loop spans 13 amino acids. CDR1 and CDR2 from the germline V gene are SGHAT and FQNNGV. CDR3 DNA sequence: TGTGCCAGCAGCTTAGGTGGGACCTATGGCTACACCTTC. Amino acids: CASSLGGTYGYTF. Based on the CDR3 plus reference TRBV11-2 and TRBJ1-2, the full variable domain is EAGVAQSPRYKIIEKRQSVAFWCNPISGHATLYWYQQILGQGPKLLIQFQNNGVVDDSQLPKDRFSAERLKGVDSTLKIQPAKLEDSAVYLCASSLGGTYGYTFGSGTRLTVV.

This clone was observed once. This rearrangement joins TRBV3-1 (or the pseudogene TRBV3-2) to TRBJ2-3; 8 nucleotides match TRBD2. CDR1 and CDR2 from the germline V gene are LGHDT and YNNKEL (reference sequence). V shed 4 bases and J 5 bases; nucleotides not matched to a gene: 2. CDR3 length: 13 residues. Here the CDR3 DNA reads TGTGCCAGCAGCCCCCTAGCGGGAGATACGCAGTATTTT. Protein sequence: CASSPLAGDTQYF.

The gene calls are TRBV12-3 or TRBV12-4 and TRBJ2-1; weak D call: TRBD1 (6 bases). Deletions cut 8 bases from V and 5 bases from J, with 13 bases between. CDR3 length: 13 amino acids. The CDR3 loop is CASAGQIHNEQFF. The DNA of the CDR3 is TGTGCCAGCGCCGGACAGATCCACAATGAGCAGTTCTTC.

In its sample, this clone was seen once. V usage is TRBV6-2 or TRBV6-3 and J usage is TRBJ1-1; maybe TRBD1 (5 bases). The CDR3 runs 14 residues. CDR1 is MNHEY, CDR2 SVGEGT, per germline. The V end lost 6 bases, the J end lost 0 bases, and 11 bases lay between the germline ends. This CDR3 reads CASSQGLMNTEAFF. CDR3 sequence (DNA): TGTGCCAGCAGCCAGGGCCTGATGAACACTGAAGCTTTCTTT.

The chain employs TRBV13 and TRBJ1-5; D remains unclear. This CDR3 spans 12 amino acids. Germline CDR1 PRHDT, CDR2 FYEKMQ (reference sequence). V lost 2 bases, J lost 6 bases, and 5 bases lay in between. The CDR3: CASSLLGQPQHF. Here the CDR3 DNA reads TGTGCCAGCAGCTTATTGGGTCAGCCCCAGCATTTT.

The genes are TRBV5-6 and TRBJ1-1; D not resolved. The CDR3 has 15 amino acids. CDR1 is SGHDT, CDR2 YYEEEE, per germline. The V end was cut by 4 bases, the J end by 1 base, with 14 bases between. Here the CDR3 DNA reads TGTGCCAGCAGCCCTCTACGCGGGAGGAACACTGAAGCTTTCTTT. The encoded protein is CASSPLRGRNTEAFF.

Turning to this clone: Other DNA variants within this sample encode the same CDR3. The chain links TRBV6-1 to TRBJ1-3; D gene uncertain. Germline CDR1 and CDR2: MNHNS and SASEGT. The CDR3 runs 15 residues. The ends were cut back, 1 base at V and 0 bases at J, with 7 bases in the middle. The CDR3 loop is CASSEGRSSGNTIYF. CDR3 coding DNA: TGTGCCAGCAGTGAAGGACGGAGCTCTGGAAACACCATATATTTT.

This chain uses TRBV5-1 with TRBJ1-3, with D possibly matching TRBD1 (5 bases). V lost 5 bases and J lost 3, with 9 bases in between. The CDR3 runs 13 residues. CDR1 SGHRS and CDR2 YFSETQ come from the germline V gene. The CDR3 bases are TGCGCCAGCAGGGGGACCATTGGAAACACCATATATTTT. Amino acids: CASRGTIGNTIYF.

V usage is TRBV9 and J usage is TRBJ2-3; D gene unclear. The CDR3 has 15 residues. The V end was cut by 5 bases, the J end by 5 bases, with 18 bases between. Germline assignment: CDR1 SGDLS and CDR2 YYNGEE. As DNA, the CDR3 is TGTGCCAGCAGTGTGGGATTTCGCCGTGGAGATACGCAGTATTTT. Amino acids: CASSVGFRRGDTQYF.

The chain carries TRBV6-5 and TRBJ1-6; D gene uncertain. CDR1 is MNHEY and CDR2 is SVGAGI in the germline V gene. Between the trimmed V and J ends, which lost 10 bases and 10 bases, there was a span of 14 bases. The length of the CDR3 is 12 residues. DNA for the CDR3: TGTGCCACTCAACTCCGCGGATCACCCCTCCACTTT. This encodes CATQLRGSPLHF.

This chain links TRBV10-3 with TRBJ2-1; a weak D match, TRBD2 (7 bases). The length of the CDR3 is 15 residues. Trimming took 3 bases from V and 1 from J, leaving 10 bases between them. The V gene's germline CDR1 is ENHRY and CDR2 SYGVKD. In nucleotides, the CDR3 is TGTGCCATCAGTGAAGGGGGGGGGTCCTACAATGAGCAGTTCTTC. Its protein is CAISEGGGSYNEQFF.

The chain has TRBV19 and TRBJ1-1; TRBD1 matches at 10 bases. In germline, CDR1 is LNHDA, CDR2 SQIVND (reference sequence). The V segment lost 5 bases and the J segment 2 bases; nucleotides outside the gene matches: 8. This CDR3 has 16 residues. The chain's CDR3 is CASSAMDRGRNTEAFF. The CDR3 DNA follows: TGTGCCAGTAGTGCTATGGACAGGGGGAGAAACACTGAAGCTTTCTTT.

The V call is TRBV5-6, the J call TRBJ1-1; perhaps TRBD1 as D (5 bases). The CDR3 is 16 amino acids. The V end was cut by 0 bases, the J end by 1 base, with 13 bases between. Germline V gene lookup returns CDR1 SGHDT and CDR2 YYEEEE. The CDR3: CASSLAGPGSNTEAFF. CDR3 in DNA: TGTGCCAGCAGCTTGGCGGGGCCGGGGTCGAACACTGAAGCTTTCTTT.

This chain connects TRBV30 to TRBJ1-1, with a tentative D call TRBD1 (5 bases). Trimming removed 2 bases at V and 0 bases at J, with 10 bases between. There are 14 residues in the CDR3. The germline gives CDR1 GTSNPN, CDR2 SVGIG (reference sequence). The CDR3 bases are TGTGCCTGGAGTATGGGGGGGGTGAACACTGAAGCTTTCTTT. Protein sequence: CAWSMGGVNTEAFF. Filled out from reference TRBV30 and TRBJ1-1, the complete variable domain reads SQTIHQWPATLVQPVGSPLSLECTVEGTSNPNLYWYRQAAGRGLQLLFYSVGIGQISSEVPQNLSASRPQDRQFILSSKKLLLSDSGFYLCAWSMGGVNTEAFFGQGTRLTVV.

The chain links TRBV4-1 to TRBJ1-4; 9 nucleotides line up with TRBD1. V lost 2 bases and J lost 4; bases outside the gene matches: 8. Germline lookup yields CDR1 MGHRA and CDR2 YSYEKL. This CDR3 comprises 17 residues. CDR3 loop: CASSQSGPGQGNEKLFF. The DNA of the CDR3 is TGCGCCAGCAGCCAAAGTGGGCCGGGACAGGGTAATGAAAAACTGTTTTTT.

This chain uses TRBV7-8 with TRBJ2-1, with TRBD2 matching 9 bases. Looked up from germline, CDR1 is SGHVS and CDR2 is FQNEAQ. The length of the CDR3 is 15 residues. Germline trimming cut 1 base from V and 9 bases from J; bases unmatched to any gene: 7. This CDR3 reads CASSLVSGRVGEQFF. The CDR3, as DNA: TGTGCCAGCAGCTTAGTTAGCGGGAGAGTAGGTGAGCAGTTCTTC.

The table lists this clone with a count of one. V and J are TRBV5-1 and TRBJ2-1; unclear D gene. V was pared by 0 bases and J by 0 bases, with 7 bases between. Germline V gives CDR1 SGHRS, CDR2 YFSETQ. This CDR3 region has 15 residues. The CDR3 loop is CASSLAHGSYNEQFF. In nucleotides, the CDR3 is TGCGCCAGCAGCTTGGCCCATGGCTCCTACAATGAGCAGTTCTTC.

The chain combines TRBV4-1 with TRBJ1-2; TRBD1 matches 8 bases. V lost 1 base to trimming and J lost 1 base; unmatched junction nucleotides: 5. Germline V gene sequence: CDR1 MGHRA, CDR2 YSYEKL. The length of the CDR3 is 16 residues. CDR3 amino acids: CASSQGGTGDNYGYTF. The CDR3, as DNA: TGCGCCAGCAGCCAAGGCGGGACAGGTGATAACTATGGCTACACCTTC.

This clone was seen a single time. The chain has TRBV2 and TRBJ2-7, with D possibly called TRBD1 or TRBD2 (5 bases each). Looked up from germline, CDR1 is SNHLY and CDR2 is FYNNEI. The CDR3 covers 13 residues. Trimming cost V 2 bases and J 3 bases, with 8 bases left between them. The CDR3 DNA is TGTGCCAGCAGTGAACGGGGCCACTACGAGCAGTACTTC. It is translated as CASSERGHYEQYF.

The chain uses TRBV7-3 and TRBJ2-6, with 8 bases matching TRBD1. This CDR3 has 16 amino acids. V was pared by 2 bases and J by 3 bases, with 3 bases of the junction left unmatched. Germline V gives CDR1 SGHTA, CDR2 FQGTGA. In nucleotides, the CDR3 is TGTGCCAGCAGCTTAGCAGGGGGCGGTGGGGCCAACGTCCTGACTTTC. This encodes CASSLAGGGGANVLTF.

As concerns this clone: Different DNA sequences within this sample yield the same CDR3. The chain recombines TRBV10-3 with TRBJ1-5; D is unclear. Trimming shortened V by 0 bases and J by 7 bases, and 7 bases separated the two germline ends. CDR1 ENHRY and CDR2 SYGVKD come from the germline V gene. This CDR3 spans 13 amino acids. The CDR3 region has the DNA TGTGCCATCAGTGAGTCCGTGGGACAGCCCCAGCATTTT. This encodes CAISESVGQPQHF.

The chain couples TRBV27 to TRBJ1-1; 7 bases align to TRBD1. After removal of 4 bases from V and 3 bases from J, the junction contained 5 bases not matched to a gene. The germline V gene has CDR1 MNHEY and CDR2 SMNVEV (reference sequence). The CDR3 consists of 14 residues. This chain's CDR3 is CASSSGQIYTEAFF. DNA for the CDR3: TGTGCCAGCAGTTCGGGACAGATATACACTGAAGCTTTCTTT.